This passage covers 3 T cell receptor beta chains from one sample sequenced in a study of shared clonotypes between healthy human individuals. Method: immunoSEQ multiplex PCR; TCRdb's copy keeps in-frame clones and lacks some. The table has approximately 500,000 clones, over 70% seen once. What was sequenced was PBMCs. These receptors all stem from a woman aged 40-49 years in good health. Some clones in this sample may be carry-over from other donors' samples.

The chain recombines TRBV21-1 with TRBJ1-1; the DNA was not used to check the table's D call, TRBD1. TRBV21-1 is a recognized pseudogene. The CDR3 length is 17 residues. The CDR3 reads CVSPKRNRGLKNTEAFF. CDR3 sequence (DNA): TGTGTCAGCCCCAAACGGAACAGGGGGCTTAAAAACACTGAAGCTTTCTTT.

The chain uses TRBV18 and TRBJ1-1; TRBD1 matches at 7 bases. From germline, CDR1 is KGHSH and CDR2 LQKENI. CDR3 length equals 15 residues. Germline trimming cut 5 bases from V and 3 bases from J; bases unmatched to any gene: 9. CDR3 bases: TGTGCCAGCTCAGTCATGACAGGGAAGTACACTGAAGCTTTCTTT. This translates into CASSVMTGKYTEAFF.

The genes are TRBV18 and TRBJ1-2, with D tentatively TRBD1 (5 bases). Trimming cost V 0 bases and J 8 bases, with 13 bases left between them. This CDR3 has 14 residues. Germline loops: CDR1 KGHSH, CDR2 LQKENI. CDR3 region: CASSPPTGTEGYTF. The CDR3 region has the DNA TGTGCCAGCTCACCACCCACCGGGACCGAGGGCTACACCTTC.